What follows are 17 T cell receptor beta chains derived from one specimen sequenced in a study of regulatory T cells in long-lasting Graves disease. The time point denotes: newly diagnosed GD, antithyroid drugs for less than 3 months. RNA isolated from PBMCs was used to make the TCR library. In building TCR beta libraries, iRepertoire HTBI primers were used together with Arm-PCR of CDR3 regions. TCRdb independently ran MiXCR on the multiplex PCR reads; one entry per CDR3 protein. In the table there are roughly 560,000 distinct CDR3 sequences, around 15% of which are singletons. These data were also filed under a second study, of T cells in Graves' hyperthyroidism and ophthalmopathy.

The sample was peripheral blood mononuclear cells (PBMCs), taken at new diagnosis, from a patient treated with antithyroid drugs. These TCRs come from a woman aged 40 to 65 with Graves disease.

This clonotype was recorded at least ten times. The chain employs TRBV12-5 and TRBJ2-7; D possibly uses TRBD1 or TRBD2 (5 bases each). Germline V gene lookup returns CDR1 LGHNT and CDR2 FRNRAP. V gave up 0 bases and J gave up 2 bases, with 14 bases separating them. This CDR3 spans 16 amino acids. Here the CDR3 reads CASGLVLGRVPYEQYF. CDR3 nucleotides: TGTGCTAGTGGTTTGGTACTAGGCAGGGTACCCTACGAGCAGTACTTC.

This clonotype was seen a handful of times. CDR3 sequence (DNA): TGTGCCAGCAGTGCTGCGCCGGGGGCAGATACGCAGTATTTT. Translated, it gives CASSAAPGADTQYF. The chain couples TRBV25-1 to TRBJ2-3; the D gene is possibly TRBD2 (6 bases). The length of the CDR3 is 14 residues. The V gene lost 4 bases and the J gene lost 4 bases, with 12 bases spanning the gap. Germline assignment: CDR1 MGHDK and CDR2 SYGVNS.

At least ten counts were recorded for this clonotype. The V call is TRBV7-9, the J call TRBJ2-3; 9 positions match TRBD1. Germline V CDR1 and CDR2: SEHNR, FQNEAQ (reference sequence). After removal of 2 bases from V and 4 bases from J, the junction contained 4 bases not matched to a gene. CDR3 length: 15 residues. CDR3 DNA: TGTGCCAGCAGCTTACCGACAGGGGGGGCAGATACGCAGTATTTT. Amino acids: CASSLPTGGADTQYF.

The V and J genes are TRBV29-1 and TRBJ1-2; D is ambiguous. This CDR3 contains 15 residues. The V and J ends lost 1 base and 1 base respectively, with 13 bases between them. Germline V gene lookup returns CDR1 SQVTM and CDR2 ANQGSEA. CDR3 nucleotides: TGCAGCGTTGAAGTGGGCCCGCAGCTTAACTATGGCTACACCTTC. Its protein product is CSVEVGPQLNYGYTF.

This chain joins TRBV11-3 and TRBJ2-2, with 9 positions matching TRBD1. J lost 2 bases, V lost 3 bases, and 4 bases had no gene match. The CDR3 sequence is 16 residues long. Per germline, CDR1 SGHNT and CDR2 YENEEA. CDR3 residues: CASSFGTGLNTGELFF. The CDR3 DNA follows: TGTGCCAGCAGCTTTGGGACAGGGCTTAACACCGGGGAGCTGTTTTTT.

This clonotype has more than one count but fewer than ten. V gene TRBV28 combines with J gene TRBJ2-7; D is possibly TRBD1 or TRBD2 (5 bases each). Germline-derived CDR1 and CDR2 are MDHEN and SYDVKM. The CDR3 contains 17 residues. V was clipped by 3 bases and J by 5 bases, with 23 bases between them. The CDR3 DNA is TGTGCCAGCAGTTTTGTTTTAAGGGACCTGGTGGCGGACGAGCAGTACTTC. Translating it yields CASSFVLRDLVADEQYF.

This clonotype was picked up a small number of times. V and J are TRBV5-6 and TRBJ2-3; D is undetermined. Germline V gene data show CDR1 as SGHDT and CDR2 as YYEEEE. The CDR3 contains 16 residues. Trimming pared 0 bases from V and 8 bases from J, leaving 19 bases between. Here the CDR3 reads CASSLEIGAPQATQYF. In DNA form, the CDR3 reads TGTGCCAGCAGCTTGGAAATTGGAGCGCCCCAGGCTACGCAGTATTTT.

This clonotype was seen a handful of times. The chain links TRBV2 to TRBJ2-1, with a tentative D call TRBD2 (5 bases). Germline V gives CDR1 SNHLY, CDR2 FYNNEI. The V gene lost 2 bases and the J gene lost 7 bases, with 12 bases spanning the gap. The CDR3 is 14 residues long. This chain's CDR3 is CASSESARANEQFF. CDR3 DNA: TGTGCCAGCAGTGAATCCGCGAGGGCGAATGAGCAGTTCTTC.

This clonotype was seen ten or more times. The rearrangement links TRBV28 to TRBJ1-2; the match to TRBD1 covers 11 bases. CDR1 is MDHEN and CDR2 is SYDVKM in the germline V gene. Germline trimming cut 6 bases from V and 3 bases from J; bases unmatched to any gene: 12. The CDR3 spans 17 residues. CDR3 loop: CASSDDPRDRGDYGYTF. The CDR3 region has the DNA TGTGCCAGCAGCGACGACCCCCGGGACAGGGGGGACTATGGCTACACCTTC.

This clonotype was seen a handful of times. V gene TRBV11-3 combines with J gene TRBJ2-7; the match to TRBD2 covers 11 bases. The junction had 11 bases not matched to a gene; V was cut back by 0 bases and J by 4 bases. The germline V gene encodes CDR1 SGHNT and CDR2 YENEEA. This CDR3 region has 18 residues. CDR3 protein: CASSLDRWGSGGGYEQYF. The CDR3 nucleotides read TGTGCCAGCAGCTTAGATCGGTGGGGTAGCGGGGGGGGGTACGAGCAGTACTTC.

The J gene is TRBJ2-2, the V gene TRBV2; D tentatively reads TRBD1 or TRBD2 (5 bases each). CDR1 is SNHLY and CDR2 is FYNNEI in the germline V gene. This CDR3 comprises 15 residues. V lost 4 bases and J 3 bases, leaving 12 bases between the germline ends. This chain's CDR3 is CASSVDLGDTGELFF. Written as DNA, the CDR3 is TGTGCCAGCAGTGTTGACCTGGGGGACACCGGGGAGCTGTTTTTT.

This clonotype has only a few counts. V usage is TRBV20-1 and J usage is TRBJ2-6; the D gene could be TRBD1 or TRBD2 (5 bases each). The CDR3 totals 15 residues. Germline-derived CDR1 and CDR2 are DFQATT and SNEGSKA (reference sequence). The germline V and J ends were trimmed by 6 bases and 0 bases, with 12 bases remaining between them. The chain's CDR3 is CSAKSGTSGANVLTF. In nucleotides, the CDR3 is TGCAGTGCAAAATCAGGGACCTCTGGGGCCAACGTCCTGACTTTC.

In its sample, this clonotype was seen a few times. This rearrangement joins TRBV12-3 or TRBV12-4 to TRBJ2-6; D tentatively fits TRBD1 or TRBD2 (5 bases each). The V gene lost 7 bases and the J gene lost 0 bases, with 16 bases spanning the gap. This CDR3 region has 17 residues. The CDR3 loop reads CASTPGLGVSGANVLTF. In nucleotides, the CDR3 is TGTGCCAGCACACCTGGACTGGGGGTCTCTGGGGCCAACGTCCTGACTTTC.

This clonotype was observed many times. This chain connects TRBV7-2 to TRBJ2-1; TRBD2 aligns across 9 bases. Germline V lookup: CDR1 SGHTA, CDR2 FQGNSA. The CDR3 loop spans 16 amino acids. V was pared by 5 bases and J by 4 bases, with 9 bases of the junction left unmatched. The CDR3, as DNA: TGTGCCAGCAGCCTAAGGACTAGCGCACCTTACAATGAGCAGTTCTTC. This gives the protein CASSLRTSAPYNEQFF.

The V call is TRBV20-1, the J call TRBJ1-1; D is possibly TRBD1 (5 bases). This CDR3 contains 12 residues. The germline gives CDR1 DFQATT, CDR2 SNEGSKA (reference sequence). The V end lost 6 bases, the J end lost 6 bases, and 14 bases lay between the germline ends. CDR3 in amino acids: CSARRESAEAFF. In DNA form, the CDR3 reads TGCAGTGCCCGCAGGGAGTCGGCTGAAGCTTTCTTT.

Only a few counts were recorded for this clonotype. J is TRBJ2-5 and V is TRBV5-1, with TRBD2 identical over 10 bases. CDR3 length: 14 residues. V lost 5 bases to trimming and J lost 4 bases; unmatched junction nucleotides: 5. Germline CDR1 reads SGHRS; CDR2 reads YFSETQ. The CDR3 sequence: CASRPGTSVETQYF. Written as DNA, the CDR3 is TGCGCCAGCAGGCCCGGGACTAGCGTAGAGACCCAGTACTTC.

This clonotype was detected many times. DNA of the CDR3: TGCAGTGCAACTACAGGGGATACTGAAGCTTTCTTT. This gives the protein CSATTGDTEAFF. The V gene is TRBV20-1, the J gene TRBJ1-1; TRBD1 matches at 7 bases. J gave up 5 bases and V 6 bases, and 6 bases lay outside the gene matches. Germline CDR1 and CDR2: DFQATT and SNEGSKA (reference sequence). CDR3 length equals 12 residues.